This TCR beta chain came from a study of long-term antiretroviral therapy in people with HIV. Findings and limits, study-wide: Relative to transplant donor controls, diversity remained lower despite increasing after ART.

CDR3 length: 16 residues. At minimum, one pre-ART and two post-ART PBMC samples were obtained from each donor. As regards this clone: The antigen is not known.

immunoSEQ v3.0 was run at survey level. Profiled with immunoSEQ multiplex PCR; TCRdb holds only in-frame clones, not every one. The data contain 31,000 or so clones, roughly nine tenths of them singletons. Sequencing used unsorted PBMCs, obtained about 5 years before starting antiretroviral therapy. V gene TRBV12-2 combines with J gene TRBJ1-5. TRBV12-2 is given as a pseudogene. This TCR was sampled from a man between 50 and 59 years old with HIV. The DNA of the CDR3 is TGTGCAAGTCGCTCACTATTTACAGATAGCAATCAGCCCCAGCATTTT. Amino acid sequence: CASRSLFTDSNQPQHF.